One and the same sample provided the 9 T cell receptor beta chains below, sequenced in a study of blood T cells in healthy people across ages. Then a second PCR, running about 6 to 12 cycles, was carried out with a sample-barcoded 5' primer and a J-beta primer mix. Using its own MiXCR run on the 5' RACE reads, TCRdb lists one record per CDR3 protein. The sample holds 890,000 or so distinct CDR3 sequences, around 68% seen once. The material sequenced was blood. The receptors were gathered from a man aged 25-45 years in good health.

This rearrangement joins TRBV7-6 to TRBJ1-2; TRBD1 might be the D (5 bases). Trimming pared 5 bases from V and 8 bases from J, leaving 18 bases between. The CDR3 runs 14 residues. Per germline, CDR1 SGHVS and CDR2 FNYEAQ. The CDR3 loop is CASSRASLRGGYTF. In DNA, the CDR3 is TGTGCCAGCAGCCGGGCCTCGCTTAGGGGAGGCTACACCTTC. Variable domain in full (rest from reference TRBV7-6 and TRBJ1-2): GAGVSQSPRYKVTKRGQDVALRCDPISGHVSLYWYRQALGQGPEFLTYFNYEAQQDKSGLPNDRFSAERPEGSISTLTIQRTEQRDSAMYRCASSRASLRGGYTFGSGTRLTVV.

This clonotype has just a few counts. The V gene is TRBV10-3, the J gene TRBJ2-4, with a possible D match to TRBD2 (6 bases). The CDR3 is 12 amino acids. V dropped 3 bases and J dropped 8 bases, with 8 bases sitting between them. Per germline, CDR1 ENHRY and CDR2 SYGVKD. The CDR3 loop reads CAISDREDIQYF. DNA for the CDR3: TGTGCCATCAGTGACAGGGAGGACATTCAGTACTTC.

The CDR3: CASSAPRVGAGELFF. The CDR3 DNA follows: TGTGCCAGCAGCGCCCCCCGAGTTGGAGCCGGGGAGCTGTTTTTT. The rearrangement links TRBV7-9 to TRBJ2-2, with D unclear. CDR1 and CDR2 (germline): SEHNR, FQNEAQ (reference sequence). The CDR3 covers 15 residues. The V gene lost 5 bases and the J gene lost 6 bases, with 16 bases spanning the gap.

The CDR3 sequence is CASSQGGREAYEQYF. The DNA for the CDR3 is TGTGCCAGCAGCCAAGGGGGAAGGGAGGCCTACGAGCAGTACTTC. This chain joins TRBV4-2 and TRBJ2-7; D is possibly TRBD2 (6 bases). Germline CDR1 and CDR2: LGHNA and YNFKEQ. Trimming removed 1 base from V and 2 bases from J, with 12 bases in between. The CDR3 is made up of 15 amino acids.

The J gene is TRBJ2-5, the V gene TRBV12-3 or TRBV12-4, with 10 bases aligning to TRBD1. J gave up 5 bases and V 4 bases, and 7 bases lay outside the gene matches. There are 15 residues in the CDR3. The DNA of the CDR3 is TGTGCCAGCAGTTCCGGGACAGGGGAAGGGGAGACCCAGTACTTC. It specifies CASSSGTGEGETQYF.

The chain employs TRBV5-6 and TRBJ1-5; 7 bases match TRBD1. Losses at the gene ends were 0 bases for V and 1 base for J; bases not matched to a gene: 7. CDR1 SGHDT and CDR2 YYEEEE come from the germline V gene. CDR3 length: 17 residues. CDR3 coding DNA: TGTGCCAGCAGCTTGGCGGGACAGCCGATCAGCAATCAGCCCCAGCATTTT. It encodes CASSLAGQPISNQPQHF.

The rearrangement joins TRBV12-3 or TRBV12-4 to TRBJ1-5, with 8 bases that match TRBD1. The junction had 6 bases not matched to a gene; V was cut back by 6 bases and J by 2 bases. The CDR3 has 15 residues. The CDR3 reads CASRLQGEGNQPQHF. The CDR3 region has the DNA TGTGCCAGCAGGTTACAGGGGGAGGGCAATCAGCCCCAGCATTTT.

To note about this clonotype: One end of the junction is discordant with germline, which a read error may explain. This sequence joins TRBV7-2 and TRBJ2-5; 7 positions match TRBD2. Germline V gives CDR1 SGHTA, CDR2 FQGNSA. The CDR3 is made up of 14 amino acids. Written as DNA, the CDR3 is TGTGCCGGCAGCCCCAGCGGGGTTCAAGAGACCCAGTACTTC. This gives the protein CAGSPSGVQETQYF.

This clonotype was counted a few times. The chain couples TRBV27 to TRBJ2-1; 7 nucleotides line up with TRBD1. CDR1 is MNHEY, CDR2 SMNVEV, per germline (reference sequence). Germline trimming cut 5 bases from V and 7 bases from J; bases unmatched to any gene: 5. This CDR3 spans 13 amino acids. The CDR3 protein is CASSPQTGNEQFF. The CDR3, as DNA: TGTGCCAGCAGTCCCCAGACAGGGAATGAGCAGTTCTTC.